These 25 T cell receptor beta chains originate from one sample sequenced in a study of cytomegalovirus exposure and HLA in healthy donors. Only in-frame clones appear in the TCRdb table, and some are missing; sequencing was by immunoSEQ multiplex PCR. The sample shows around 190,000 clones, more than 75% of them seen only once. The sample consisted of PBMCs. The receptors here all came from a man aged 30 to 45 in good health and CMV-seropositive.

This clone was detected once. The chain recombines TRBV5-6 with TRBJ2-5, with TRBD2 identical over 11 bases. CDR1 SGHDT and CDR2 YYEEEE come from the germline V gene. V trimming: 1 base; J trimming: 1 base; junction bases outside the gene matches: 9. This CDR3 has 18 residues. Here the CDR3 DNA reads TGTGCCAGCAGCTTGACGATGACTAGCGGGGCCCTCCAAGAGACCCAGTACTTC. Residues: CASSLTMTSGALQETQYF.

This chain links TRBV19 with TRBJ1-5; 11 bases are shared with TRBD1. CDR3 length: 14 amino acids. Germline CDR1 reads LNHDA; CDR2 reads SQIVND (reference sequence). V shed 10 bases and J 7 bases; nucleotides not matched to a gene: 9. In DNA, the CDR3 is TGTGCCACCCGAGGACAGGGGGCAGGGCAGCCCCAGCATTTT. It is translated as CATRGQGAGQPQHF.

This clone was seen a handful of times. The chain is built from TRBV18 and TRBJ1-1; no firm D call. Germline-derived CDR1 and CDR2 are KGHSH and LQKENI. The CDR3 runs to 16 residues. V was clipped by 2 bases and J by 0 bases, with 13 bases between them. The CDR3 coding sequence is TGTGCCAGCTCACCAGGCATATCTAACATGAACACTGAAGCTTTCTTT. Its translation: CASSPGISNMNTEAFF.

In DNA form, the CDR3 reads TGTGCCAGCAGCTTAGGTCCATCATCCTACGAGCAGTACTTC. Translated: CASSLGPSSYEQYF. The V and J genes are TRBV7-2 and TRBJ2-7; D gene ambiguous. This CDR3 comprises 14 residues. Germline V gene sequence: CDR1 SGHTA, CDR2 FQGNSA. Trimming left V 1 base short and J 1 base short, with 8 bases between.

V gene TRBV27 combines with J gene TRBJ2-3; the D is unclear. The CDR3 is 15 residues long. In germline, CDR1 is MNHEY, CDR2 SMNVEV (reference sequence). Trimming removed 7 bases at V and 4 bases at J, with 18 bases between. The DNA of the CDR3 is TGTGCCAGCACCAAATATACTGGCCTTGCAGATACGCAGTATTTT. Translating gives CASTKYTGLADTQYF.

V gene TRBV5-6 combines with J gene TRBJ2-6, with 7 bases lining up with TRBD1. The CDR3 has 19 residues. Germline trimming cut 4 bases from V and 1 base from J; bases unmatched to any gene: 14. CDR1 SGHDT and CDR2 YYEEEE come from the germline V gene. The CDR3 protein is CASSTYRTGERSGANVLTF. For the CDR3, the DNA is TGTGCCAGCAGCACGTACCGAACAGGGGAAAGGTCTGGGGCCAACGTCCTGACTTTC.

The chain combines TRBV19 with TRBJ1-2, with a tentative D call TRBD1 (5 bases). CDR1 is LNHDA and CDR2 is SQIVND in the germline V gene (reference sequence). Trimming stripped 1 base from V and 7 bases from J, with 13 bases between. CDR3 size: 14 residues. CDR3 in amino acids: CASSIGGATPGYTF. In DNA form, the CDR3 reads TGTGCCAGTAGTATAGGGGGCGCTACCCCTGGCTACACCTTC.

The chain links TRBV19 to TRBJ1-2; D is ambiguous. Germline V gene data show CDR1 as LNHDA and CDR2 as SQIVND (reference sequence). CDR3 length: 13 amino acids. V lost 3 bases and J lost 3, with 8 bases in between. The CDR3 protein is CASSIRSDYGYTF. CDR3 in DNA: TGTGCCAGTAGTATTCGGAGTGACTATGGCTACACCTTC.

This clone was observed a few times. The chain couples TRBV5-1 to TRBJ2-2, with 7 positions matching TRBD2. This CDR3 has 16 amino acids. Germline V gene data show CDR1 as SGHRS and CDR2 as YFSETQ. V lost 1 base, J lost 5 bases, and 8 bases stayed unmatched. CDR3 bases: TGCGCCAGCAGCTTGAACCGGGGGGTGATTACCGGGGAGCTGTTTTTT. Protein product: CASSLNRGVITGELFF.

The rearrangement links TRBV19 to TRBJ1-2; D possibly corresponds to TRBD1 (6 bases). Trimming took 6 bases from V and 6 from J, leaving 17 bases between them. Germline lookup yields CDR1 LNHDA and CDR2 SQIVND (reference sequence). The CDR3 spans 14 residues. DNA for the CDR3: TGTGCCAGTAGCTCGACGGGGGCAGGGGATGGCTACACCTTC. As protein: CASSSTGAGDGYTF.

This clone was picked up one time. V gene TRBV29-1 combines with J gene TRBJ2-1; D might be TRBD2 (6 bases). The CDR3 has 12 amino acids. The germline CDR1 and CDR2 sequences are SQVTM and ANQGSEA. Deletions cut 3 bases from V and 6 bases from J, with 9 bases between. The CDR3 here is CSVDRESNEQFF. The CDR3 nucleotides are TGCAGCGTTGATCGGGAGTCCAATGAGCAGTTCTTC.

The chain combines TRBV28 with TRBJ1-4; maybe TRBD1 (5 bases). The CDR3 length is 15 residues. From germline, CDR1 is MDHEN and CDR2 SYDVKM. V was cut by 3 bases and J by 7 bases, with 15 bases left in between. CDR3 DNA sequence: TGTGCCAGCAGTTTCGGGGGAGGCCTTAGTGAAAAACTGTTTTTT. Residues: CASSFGGGLSEKLFF.

V and J are TRBV6-1 and TRBJ1-2; no clear D. Germline CDR1 and CDR2: MNHNS and SASEGT. The ends were cut back, 4 bases at V and 13 bases at J, with 16 bases in the middle. There are 12 residues in the CDR3. The CDR3 DNA reads TGTGCCAGCAGTGTCTTGGACGGCGCGTTCACCTTC. Translating it yields CASSVLDGAFTF.

CDR3 coding DNA: TGCAGCGTAGGGACTAGCGGGATTGCAGATACGCAGTATTTT. Encoded protein: CSVGTSGIADTQYF. The chain joins TRBV29-1 to TRBJ2-3; 13 bases line up with TRBD2. Germline loops: CDR1 SQVTM, CDR2 ANQGSEA. This CDR3 spans 14 amino acids. Trimming removed 6 bases from V and 4 bases from J; junction bases left unmatched: 4.

CDR3 amino acids: CALGGDPTDTQYF. The CDR3 DNA reads TGTGCCTTGGGGGGTGACCCCACAGATACGCAGTATTTT. V is TRBV30 and J is TRBJ2-3, with D possibly TRBD2 on 6 matching bases. This CDR3 contains 13 residues. Trimming removed 7 bases at V and 2 bases at J, with 13 bases between. Germline values: CDR1 GTSNPN, CDR2 SVGIG (reference sequence).

This chain links TRBV5-1 with TRBJ2-7, with a possible D match to TRBD1 (5 bases). The CDR3 is made up of 14 amino acids. The ends were cut back, 4 bases at V and 5 bases at J, with 16 bases in the middle. The germline CDR1 and CDR2 sequences are SGHRS and YFSETQ. This chain's CDR3 is CASSPQGSRDEQYF. The CDR3 nucleotides read TGCGCCAGCAGCCCGCAGGGCTCTCGGGACGAGCAGTACTTC.

The genes are TRBV6-5 and TRBJ1-5, with D unresolved. The CDR3 runs 13 residues. Trimming removed 8 bases at V and 0 bases at J, with 8 bases between. From germline, CDR1 is MNHEY and CDR2 SVGAGI. CDR3: CASGKGSNQPQHF. The CDR3 DNA reads as TGTGCCAGCGGTAAGGGTAGCAATCAGCCCCAGCATTTT.

This chain joins TRBV5-1 and TRBJ2-5, with 10 positions matching TRBD2. This CDR3 has 14 amino acids. V shed 3 bases and J 3 bases; nucleotides not matched to a gene: 2. The V gene's germline CDR1 is SGHRS and CDR2 YFSETQ. The CDR3 protein is CASSSGTSEETQYF. In nucleotides, the CDR3 is TGCGCCAGCAGCTCCGGGACTAGCGAAGAGACCCAGTACTTC.

The V and J genes are TRBV6-5 and TRBJ2-7; D is unresolved. The length of the CDR3 is 12 residues. With 5 bases removed from V and 3 bases from J, the gap between germline ends came to 8 bases. The germline CDR1 and CDR2 sequences are MNHEY and SVGAGI. This chain's CDR3 is CASSKGNYEQYF. CDR3 sequence (DNA): TGTGCCAGCAGTAAGGGAAACTACGAGCAGTACTTC.

The chain is built from TRBV15 and TRBJ1-2; TRBD1 might be the D (5 bases). Germline assignment: CDR1 LNHNV and CDR2 YYDKDF (reference sequence). Trimming stripped 1 base from V and 2 bases from J, with 11 bases between. CDR3 length: 15 residues. The DNA for the CDR3 is TGTGCCACCAGCAGAGTCTGGGGCTTGAACTATGGCTACACCTTC. Its translation is CATSRVWGLNYGYTF.

V gene TRBV29-1 combines with J gene TRBJ1-1; D unresolved. The CDR3 runs to 12 residues. Trimming took 6 bases from V and 0 from J, leaving 8 bases between them. Germline CDR1 SQVTM, CDR2 ANQGSEA. The CDR3 is CSVKPLNTEAFF. The CDR3 DNA reads as TGCAGCGTAAAACCACTGAACACTGAAGCTTTCTTT.

The chain uses TRBV5-1 and TRBJ2-3; 10 positions match TRBD1. The CDR3 contains 18 residues. The germline V gene has CDR1 SGHRS and CDR2 YFSETQ. Trimming removed 2 bases from V and 7 bases from J; junction bases left unmatched: 16. The CDR3 is CASSLDPGQGILSYTQYF. The CDR3, as DNA: TGCGCCAGCAGCTTAGACCCGGGACAGGGGATCTTGTCCTATACGCAGTATTTT.

The gene calls are TRBV11-1 and TRBJ2-7; the D is unclear. CDR1 is SGHAT, CDR2 FQDESV, per germline (reference sequence). Trimming removed 1 base from V and 3 bases from J, with 7 bases in between. The CDR3 loop spans 13 amino acids. The CDR3: CASSLGVSYEQYF. The CDR3 DNA follows: TGTGCCAGCAGCTTAGGGGTTAGCTACGAGCAGTACTTC.

The chain links TRBV5-4 to TRBJ2-4; 7 bases fit TRBD2. CDR1 SGHNT and CDR2 YYREEE come from the germline V gene (reference sequence). The CDR3 is made up of 14 amino acids. V shed 0 bases and J 9 bases; nucleotides not matched to a gene: 6. The CDR3 spells CASSLAGGSSIQYF. CDR3 DNA sequence: TGTGCCAGCAGCTTGGCGGGCGGGAGTAGCATTCAGTACTTC. Together with reference TRBV5-4 and TRBJ2-4, the CDR3 gives the full variable domain: ETGVTQSPTHLIKTRGQQVTLRCSSQSGHNTVSWYQQALGQGPQFIFQYYREEENGRGNFPPRFSGLQFPNYSSELNVNALELDDSALYLCASSLAGGSSIQYFGAGTRLSVL.

This clone was seen once. The identical CDR3 is also encoded by other nucleotide sequences in the sample. The chain is built from TRBV18 and TRBJ1-1; D gene uncertain. The V gene lost 3 bases and the J gene lost 1 base, with 6 bases spanning the gap. This CDR3 contains 13 residues. Germline CDR1 and CDR2: KGHSH and LQKENI. The CDR3 spells CASSPSGNTEAFF. Here the CDR3 DNA reads TGTGCCAGCTCACCCTCGGGGAACACTGAAGCTTTCTTT.